The clone carrying this T cell receptor (beta chain) appeared a single time. The tumor samples were collected prior to definitive surgery or chemotherapy. These data originate in a study of high-grade serous ovarian cancer treatment subgroups. The CDR3 totals 15 residues. With 6 bases clipped from V and 7 bases from J, the junction kept 9 bases outside the gene matches. Germline V gives CDR1 MNHEY, CDR2 SVGAGI. Produced via immunoSEQ multiplex PCR; TCRdb's table is partial and in-frame only. The table shows about 15,000 clones, with roughly nine tenths occurring only once. V usage is TRBV6-5 and J usage is TRBJ2-2; 9 bases are shared with TRBD1. The sequencing input was tumor tissue. The TCR originated in a human donor with high-grade serous ovarian cancer. In DNA form, the CDR3 reads TGTGCCAGCAGGTCGCCCGGGACAGGGAACGGGGAGCTGTTTTTT. Its protein product is CASRSPGTGNGELFF.